This T cell receptor beta chain appears in the sequencing data of a study of T cells after yellow fever vaccination. TCRdb ran MiXCR on the 5' RACE reads and lists one entry per CDR3 protein. The sample has more than 250,000 distinct CDR3 sequences; 6.8% are singletons. This CDR3 has 14 amino acids. Germline V gives CDR1 MNHEY, CDR2 SVGEGT. V trimming: 7 bases; J trimming: 7 bases; junction bases outside the gene matches: 8. This clonotype was observed many times. The source material was PBMCs, sampled about 41 days after the first yellow fever vaccination. J is TRBJ2-4 and V is TRBV6-2 or TRBV6-3, with 9 positions matching TRBD1. The clonotype comes from a man aged 18 to 29 who received the YFV17D yellow fever vaccine. CDR3 protein: CASTPGTGRNIQYF. Here the CDR3 DNA reads TGTGCCAGCACCCCCGGGACAGGGAGGAACATTCAGTACTTC.